Listed below are T cell receptor beta chains from one sample, sequenced in a study of STAT3 mutations in large granular lymphocyte leukemia. The method was immunoSEQ multiplex PCR; TCRdb's version includes in-frame clones alone and lacks a portion of them. This table holds 15,000 or so clones, around 90% found once. Sequencing input: peripheral blood mononuclear cells. All receptors come from a woman aged 45-59 years with T-cell large granular lymphocyte leukemia. Some clones in this sample may be carry-over from other donors' samples. Each CDR3 is given with its conserved first and last residue.

v_gene	j_gene	CDR3aa
TRBV30	TRBJ2-1	CAWSLDYFPREQFF
TRBV14	TRBJ2-7	CASSPRTGHYEQYF
TRBV28	TRBJ1-2	CASSFGGAEGYTF
TRBV7-9	TRBJ1-2	CASSFTGNYGYTF
TRBV5-1	TRBJ2-3	CASRLQGYTDTQYF
TRBV28	TRBJ2-5	CASNGGDSSRETQYF
TRBV7-9	TRBJ2-1	CASSLAISGTREQFF
TRBV4-3	TRBJ2-7	CASSQSLAGDSYEQYF
TRBV7-9	TRBJ1-4	CASRIGQVDEKLFF
TRBV7-9	TRBJ2-1	CASRLAGEEQFF
TRBV7-2	TRBJ2-1	CASPQPGSGSYNEQFF
TRBV7-2	TRBJ1-1	CASSLGQNTEAFF
TRBV10-3	TRBJ1-1	CAISPTTDLNTEAFF
TRBV2	TRBJ2-7	CATTVGGSRGLNYEQYF
TRBV7-9	TRBJ2-3	CASSPGASAGVTDTQYF
TRBV5-1	TRBJ1-2	CASSPDFGSPGYTF
TRBV7-9	TRBJ2-5	CASSLQVTEETQYF
TRBV30	TRBJ2-3	CAWSTNRLVTRTDTQYF
TRBV18	TRBJ2-6	CASSPNSYSGANVLTF
TRBV28	TRBJ2-1	CASSFRLEGNEQFF
TRBV4-3	TRBJ2-2	CASSQDPGLARRATGELFF
TRBV7-2	TRBJ2-7	CASSFRVSEQYF
TRBV5-4	TRBJ2-3	CASSAGTSGSLKNF
TRBV7-2	TRBJ2-7	CASSLSRGVGEQYF
TRBV5-1	TRBJ2-5	CASSLPRMGTGGGETQYF
TRBV13	TRBJ2-1	CASSHRVAGLNEQFF
TRBV18	TRBJ1-4	CASSSTGNEKLFF
TRBV30	TRBJ1-1	CAWKEHRNTEAFF
TRBV18	TRBJ2-2	CASYKGGANTGELFF
TRBV18	TRBJ1-1	CASSFLSGGLNTEAFF
TRBV9	TRBJ1-2	CASSTGQSYGYTF
TRBV9	TRBJ2-1	CASSVDENEQFF
TRBV9	TRBJ1-1	CASSATGPNTEAFF
TRBV30	TRBJ2-3	CASRGSGDTQYF
TRBV18	TRBJ1-1	CASSPNRLNTEAFF
TRBV18	TRBJ1-2	CASSQGQGAFYGYTF
TRBV7-8	TRBJ2-6	CASSFTGANVLTF
TRBV28	TRBJ1-2	CASSLFHREANGYTF
TRBV4-1	TRBJ2-1	CASSQVTSSYNEQFF
TRBV9	TRBJ2-2	CASSVGGFGVRADTGELFF
TRBV18	TRBJ1-5	CASSPGANYQPQHF
TRBV29-1	TRBJ2-5	CSVEDRGRGEETQYF
TRBV7-9	TRBJ1-2	CASSLTGGEGYTF
TRBV29-1	TRBJ2-7	CSVEDAISYEQYF
TRBV5-4	TRBJ2-3	CASRPGTSGRADTQYF
TRBV7-2	TRBJ2-7	CASSLDSAGEIRYF
TRBV7-2	TRBJ1-4	CASSPGTGANEKLFF
TRBV25-1	TRBJ1-2	CASTSATGLFTF
TRBV28	TRBJ2-5	CASRPLLYQETQYF
TRBV5-1	TRBJ1-1	CASSLVGYTEAFF
TRBV10-3	TRBJ1-1	CAITPGQMNTEAFF
TRBV11-2	TRBJ2-3	CASSTLTDTQYF
TRBV9	TRBJ2-7	CASSLRGDRPADEQYF
TRBV5-6	TRBJ2-6	CASSLAFRGGGANVLTF
TRBV4-3	TRBJ2-7	CASSQDPSGGPYEQYF